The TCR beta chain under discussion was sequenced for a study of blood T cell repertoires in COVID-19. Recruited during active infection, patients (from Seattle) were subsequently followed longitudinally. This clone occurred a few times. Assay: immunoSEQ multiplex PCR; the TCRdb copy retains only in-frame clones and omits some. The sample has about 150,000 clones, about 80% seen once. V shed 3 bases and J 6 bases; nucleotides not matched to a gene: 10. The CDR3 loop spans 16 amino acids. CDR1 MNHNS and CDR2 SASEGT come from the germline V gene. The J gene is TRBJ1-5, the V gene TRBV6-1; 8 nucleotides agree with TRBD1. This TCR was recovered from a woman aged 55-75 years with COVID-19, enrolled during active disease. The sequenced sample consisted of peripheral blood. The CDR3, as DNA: TGTGCCAGCAGTGACTTTGGACAGGGAAGAGGTCAGCCCCAGCATTTT. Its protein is CASSDFGQGRGQPQHF.